This entry concerns a single T cell receptor beta chain. The antigen is undetermined. The table came from immunoSEQ multiplex PCR; TCRdb's copy has only in-frame clones and leaves some out. The sample carries approximately 92,000 clones, 94% recorded once. This record comes from a study of OX40 agonist ivuxolimab in advanced cancers. Study-level points and caveats: With doses of 0.1-3.0 mg/kg, partial responders showed among the lowest clonal expansion.

V was cut by 0 bases and J by 7 bases, with 16 bases left in between. This CDR3 comprises 16 residues. This clonotype was obtained from an adult with an advanced solid tumor such as melanoma, head and neck, liver or kidney cancer. The rearrangement joins TRBV5-3 to TRBJ1-4; weak D call: TRBD1 (6 bases). TRBV5-3 is an ORF for which the function is uncertain. The input for sequencing was CD4+ or CD8+ T cells sorted from blood, taken in a trial of the OX40 agonist ivuxolimab. The CDR3, as DNA: TGTGCCAGAAGCTTGGATGTAAGCAGGGGCAGTGAAAAACTGTTTTTT. Its translation: CARSLDVSRGSEKLFF.